Each of the 12 T cell receptor beta chains below was sequenced from the same sample in a study of blood T cell repertoires in COVID-19. This table comes from immunoSEQ multiplex PCR, and its TCRdb copy is limited to in-frame clones, with some not included. The data contain under 200,000 clones, 88% of them singletons. Material for sequencing was peripheral blood. These TCRs come from a man between 65 and 85 years old with active or convalescent COVID-19.

The chain links TRBV7-9 to TRBJ1-5; 7 positions agree with TRBD1. The length of the CDR3 is 14 residues. The V segment lost 5 bases and the J segment 3 bases; nucleotides outside the gene matches: 4. Germline CDR1 reads SEHNR; CDR2 reads FQNEAQ (reference sequence). This chain's CDR3 is CASSRDSINQPQHF. The DNA for the CDR3 is TGTGCCAGCAGCCGGGACAGCATCAATCAGCCCCAGCATTTT.

The sample holds a few counts of this clone. The chain recombines TRBV29-1 with TRBJ1-1; 7 bases line up with TRBD1. Per the germline V gene, CDR1 is SQVTM and CDR2 is ANQGSEA. Trimming removed 4 bases from V and 4 bases from J; junction bases left unmatched: 12. The CDR3 runs to 15 residues. CDR3 sequence reads: CSVGDRETWVTEAFF. In DNA form, the CDR3 reads TGCAGCGTTGGTGACAGGGAAACCTGGGTCACTGAAGCTTTCTTT.

This clone was detected a few times. The gene calls are TRBV12-3 or TRBV12-4 and TRBJ2-3; 10 bases line up with TRBD2. There are 13 residues in the CDR3. V lost 6 bases to trimming and J lost 9 bases; unmatched junction nucleotides: 6. CDR3 coding DNA: TGTGCCAGCAGCCCAACTAGCGGGGTGACGCAGTATTTT. Protein product: CASSPTSGVTQYF.

The chain joins TRBV28 to TRBJ1-6; the match to TRBD1 covers 8 bases. The V segment lost 6 bases and the J segment 4 bases; nucleotides outside the gene matches: 8. Germline-derived CDR1 and CDR2 are MDHEN and SYDVKM. This CDR3 is built from 16 residues. The CDR3 loop is CASSTVWTGYNSPLHF. Written as DNA, the CDR3 is TGTGCCAGCAGCACCGTCTGGACAGGGTATAATTCACCCCTCCACTTT.

The chain uses TRBV4-3 and TRBJ2-6; the match to TRBD2 covers 9 bases. The length of the CDR3 is 17 residues. Germline CDR1 and CDR2: LGHNA and YSLEER. J gave up 2 bases and V 0 bases, and 2 bases lay outside the gene matches. DNA for the CDR3: TGCGCCAGCAGCCAAGATAGCGGGGGCGCTGGGGCCAACGTCCTGACTTTC. Its protein is CASSQDSGGAGANVLTF.

The table lists this clone with a few counts. The chain couples TRBV7-2 to TRBJ2-1, with D tentatively TRBD1 (6 bases). CDR3 length: 16 amino acids. V gave up 1 base and J gave up 5 bases, with 15 bases separating them. Germline loops: CDR1 SGHTA, CDR2 FQGNSA. The CDR3 DNA follows: TGTGCCAGCAGCTTAGGATTATGGACAGAAGACAATGAGCAGTTCTTC. Translated: CASSLGLWTEDNEQFF.

The chain is built from TRBV20-1 and TRBJ1-6; no definite D call. V shed 7 bases and J shed 12 bases, with 13 bases lying between them. CDR3 length: 11 amino acids. Germline V gene data show CDR1 as DFQATT and CDR2 as SNEGSKA (reference sequence). Here the CDR3 DNA reads TGCAGTGTCCGCGGGGAGGGACCCCTCCACTTT. Protein sequence: CSVRGEGPLHF.

This chain links TRBV6-2 or TRBV6-3 with TRBJ2-7; D unresolved. The CDR3 runs to 16 residues. V was trimmed by 0 bases and J by 1 base, leaving 13 bases between them. Germline assignment: CDR1 MNHEY and CDR2 SVGEGT. CDR3 in DNA: TGTGCCAGCAGTTACTCGAGTAAGAAAGAGTCCTACGAGCAGTACTTC. Residues: CASSYSSKKESYEQYF.

CDR3 protein: CAIVGTGDQPQHF. CDR3 DNA: TGTGCCATCGTAGGAACAGGAGATCAGCCCCAGCATTTT. The rearrangement uses TRBV28 and TRBJ1-5; D possibly corresponds to TRBD1 (5 bases). The CDR3 totals 13 residues. With 10 bases removed from V and 5 bases from J, the gap between germline ends came to 15 bases. Germline CDR1 and CDR2: MDHEN and SYDVKM.

Here the CDR3 reads CASSVRVLDEQYF. As DNA, the CDR3 is TGTGCCAGCAGTGTCCGCGTGTTAGACGAGCAGTACTTC. This chain links TRBV6-6 with TRBJ2-7; D gene uncertain. Germline V gives CDR1 MNHNY, CDR2 SVGAGI (reference sequence). V was clipped by 5 bases and J by 5 bases, with 13 bases between them. CDR3 length: 13 residues.

The chain recombines TRBV12-3 or TRBV12-4 with TRBJ2-5; no clear D gene. V was trimmed by 3 bases and J by 4 bases, leaving 9 bases between them. The CDR3 is 13 residues long. The CDR3 DNA follows: TGTGCCAGCAGTTTTTTGACACGAGAGACCCAGTACTTC. Translation: CASSFLTRETQYF.

The V call is TRBV7-9, the J call TRBJ2-3, with 12 bases identical to TRBD2. The CDR3 loop spans 15 amino acids. Germline CDR1 and CDR2: SEHNR and FQNEAQ (reference sequence). V shed 11 bases and J 5 bases; nucleotides not matched to a gene: 11. CDR3 DNA: TGTGCCGGCACGCAATCTAGCGGGAGGGGAGATACGCAGTATTTT. Encoded protein: CAGTQSSGRGDTQYF.